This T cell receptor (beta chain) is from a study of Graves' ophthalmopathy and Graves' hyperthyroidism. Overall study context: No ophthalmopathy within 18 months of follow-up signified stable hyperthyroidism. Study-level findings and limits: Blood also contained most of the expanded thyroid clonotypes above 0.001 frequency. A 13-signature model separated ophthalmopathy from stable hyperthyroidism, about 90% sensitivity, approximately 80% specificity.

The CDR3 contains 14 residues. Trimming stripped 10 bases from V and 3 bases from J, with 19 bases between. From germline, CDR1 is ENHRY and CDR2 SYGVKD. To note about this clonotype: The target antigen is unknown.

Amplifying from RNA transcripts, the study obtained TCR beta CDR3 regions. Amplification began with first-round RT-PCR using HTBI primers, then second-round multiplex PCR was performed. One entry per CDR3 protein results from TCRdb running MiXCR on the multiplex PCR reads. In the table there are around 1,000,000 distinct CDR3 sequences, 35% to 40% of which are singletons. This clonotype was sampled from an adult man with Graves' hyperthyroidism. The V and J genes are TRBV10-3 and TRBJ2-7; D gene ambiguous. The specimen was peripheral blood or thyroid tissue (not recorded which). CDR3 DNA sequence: TGTGCCACCAACGCCATTGAATCCTACTACGAGCAGTACTTC. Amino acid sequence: CATNAIESYYEQYF.